This TCR beta chain is drawn from a study of somatic mutations in cytotoxic T cells in rheumatoid arthritis. Produced via immunoSEQ multiplex PCR; TCRdb's table is partial and in-frame only. The repertoire holds fewer than 25,000 clones, with about four fifths as singletons. Germline V lookup: CDR1 LNHDA, CDR2 SQIVND (reference sequence). V lost 7 bases and J lost 3, with 21 bases in between. The CDR3 spans 16 residues. The specimen sequenced was CD8+ T cells sorted from blood. This sequence originates from an adult with rheumatoid arthritis. This chain connects TRBV19 to TRBJ1-2; D is unclear. The DNA for the CDR3 is TGTGCCAGTATCGCAATTCCTGACATCGGAGACTATGGCTACACCTTC. It codes for CASIAIPDIGDYGYTF.